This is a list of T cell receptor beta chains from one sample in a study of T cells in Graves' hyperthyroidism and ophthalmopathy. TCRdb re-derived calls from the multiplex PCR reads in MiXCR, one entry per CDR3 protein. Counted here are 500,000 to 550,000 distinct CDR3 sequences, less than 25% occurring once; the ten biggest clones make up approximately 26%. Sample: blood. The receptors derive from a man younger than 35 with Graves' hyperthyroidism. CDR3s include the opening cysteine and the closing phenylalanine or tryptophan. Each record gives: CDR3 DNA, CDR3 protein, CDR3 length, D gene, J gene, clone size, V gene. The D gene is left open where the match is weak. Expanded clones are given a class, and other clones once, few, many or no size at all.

CDR3 DNA: TGCAGTGCTAGAATCGATTCCGGGGAGACCCAGTACTTC
CDR3 protein: CSARIDSGETQYF
CDR3 length: 13
D gene: .
J gene: TRBJ2-5
clone size: many
V gene: TRBV20-1

CDR3 DNA: TGTGCCAGCGGGGAGACAGGACCCAACACTGAAGCTTTCTTT
CDR3 protein: CASGETGPNTEAFF
CDR3 length: 14
D gene: .
J gene: TRBJ1-1
clone size: few
V gene: TRBV6-7

CDR3 DNA: TGTGCCAGCAGTTTACAAACACCGAGGCGGTTCCAAGAGACCCAGTACTTC
CDR3 protein: CASSLQTPRRFQETQYF
CDR3 length: 17
D gene: .
J gene: TRBJ2-5
clone size: few
V gene: TRBV12-3/TRBV12-4

CDR3 DNA: TGTGCCAGCAGCTTGGACCGCGGCCTCACTGAAGCTTTCTTT
CDR3 protein: CASSLDRGLTEAFF
CDR3 length: 14
D gene: .
J gene: TRBJ1-1
clone size: many
V gene: TRBV5-5

CDR3 DNA: TGTGCCAGCAGCGCGGGCCAACAGGGGGGAGAGACCCAGTACTTC
CDR3 protein: CASSAGQQGGETQYF
CDR3 length: 15
D gene: TRBD1
J gene: TRBJ2-5
clone size: many
V gene: TRBV9

CDR3 DNA: TGTGCCAGCAGTGAACGGTCACCGAGATCCTACGAGCAGTACTTC
CDR3 protein: CASSERSPRSYEQYF
CDR3 length: 15
D gene: .
J gene: TRBJ2-7
clone size: .
V gene: TRBV12-3/TRBV12-4

CDR3 DNA: TGTGCCTGGAAAGGCGGAAACTATGGCTACACCTTC
CDR3 protein: CAWKGGNYGYTF
CDR3 length: 12
D gene: .
J gene: TRBJ1-2
clone size: many
V gene: TRBV30

CDR3 DNA: TGCGCCAGCAGCATGACAGGGGGCGGCACTGAAGCTTTCTTT
CDR3 protein: CASSMTGGGTEAFF
CDR3 length: 14
D gene: TRBD1
J gene: TRBJ1-1
clone size: few
V gene: TRBV5-1

CDR3 DNA: TGTGCCAGCAGTCCTCAGGAGGAACTAGAGTACGACGCGCAGTACTTC
CDR3 protein: CASSPQEELEYDAQYF
CDR3 length: 16
D gene: .
J gene: TRBJ2-7
clone size: .
V gene: TRBV25-1

CDR3 DNA: TGTGCCAGCAGTGAAGGCGCGGTCGGCAATCAGCCCCAGCATTTT
CDR3 protein: CASSEGAVGNQPQHF
CDR3 length: 15
D gene: .
J gene: TRBJ1-5
clone size: .
V gene: TRBV6-1

CDR3 DNA: TGTGCCAGCAGTGAAATGGGAGGGGCGCTCTTTGAGACCCAGTACTTC
CDR3 protein: CASSEMGGALFETQYF
CDR3 length: 16
D gene: TRBD2
J gene: TRBJ2-5
clone size: many
V gene: TRBV6-1

CDR3 DNA: TGTGCCAGCAGGGAGGGGTTCGGGAACATTCAGTACTTC
CDR3 protein: CASREGFGNIQYF
CDR3 length: 13
D gene: .
J gene: TRBJ2-4
clone size: many
V gene: TRBV12-3/TRBV12-4

CDR3 DNA: TGTGCCAGCGGCGTGATGAACACTGAAGCCTTCTTT
CDR3 protein: CASGVMNTEAFF
CDR3 length: 12
D gene: .
J gene: TRBJ1-1
clone size: many
V gene: TRBV2

CDR3 DNA: TGCGCCAGCAGCCAATTGAGGAGGGACGGCTATGGCTACACCTTC
CDR3 protein: CASSQLRRDGYGYTF
CDR3 length: 15
D gene: .
J gene: TRBJ1-2
clone size: many
V gene: TRBV4-1

CDR3 DNA: TGTGCCAGCAGATCCATAAGGCAGAACACTGAAGCTTTCTTT
CDR3 protein: CASRSIRQNTEAFF
CDR3 length: 14
D gene: .
J gene: TRBJ1-1
clone size: many
V gene: TRBV6-1

CDR3 DNA: TGTGCCAGCAGTGGCGGACGTGGCAATCAGCCCCAGCATTTT
CDR3 protein: CASSGGRGNQPQHF
CDR3 length: 14
D gene: .
J gene: TRBJ1-5
clone size: many
V gene: TRBV2

CDR3 DNA: TGTGCCAGCATTACGCAGAACTATGGCTACACCTTC
CDR3 protein: CASITQNYGYTF
CDR3 length: 12
D gene: .
J gene: TRBJ1-2
clone size: few
V gene: TRBV28

CDR3 DNA: TGTGCCAGCAGCCCTCCGACAGAGACCGGGGAGCTGTTTTTT
CDR3 protein: CASSPPTETGELFF
CDR3 length: 14
D gene: .
J gene: TRBJ2-2
clone size: many
V gene: TRBV11-2

CDR3 DNA: TGTGCCAGCAGTGACCCTCAGGTATTCCGTGGGACCCAGTACTTC
CDR3 protein: CASSDPQVFRGTQYF
CDR3 length: 15
D gene: .
J gene: TRBJ2-5
clone size: many
V gene: TRBV6-4

CDR3 DNA: TGTGCCAGCAGTACGACAGAAGTCTTGAACACTGAAGCTTTCTTT
CDR3 protein: CASSTTEVLNTEAFF
CDR3 length: 15
D gene: .
J gene: TRBJ1-1
clone size: many
V gene: TRBV12-3/TRBV12-4

CDR3 DNA: TGTGCCAGCAGCACCATGCCTCCGGACATTCAGTACTTC
CDR3 protein: CASSTMPPDIQYF
CDR3 length: 13
D gene: .
J gene: TRBJ2-4
clone size: .
V gene: TRBV11-2

CDR3 DNA: TGCGCCAGCAGCTTGGGTGCCTGGCCTGAAGCTTTCTTT
CDR3 protein: CASSLGAWPEAFF
CDR3 length: 13
D gene: .
J gene: TRBJ1-1
clone size: many
V gene: TRBV5-1

CDR3 DNA: TGTGCCAGCAGACCTCGGTCCGTAGCCAAAAACATTCAGTACTTC
CDR3 protein: CASRPRSVAKNIQYF
CDR3 length: 15
D gene: .
J gene: TRBJ2-4
clone size: .
V gene: TRBV6-1

CDR3 DNA: TGTGCCAGCAGCTATCTGGGTGACGGGGAGCTGTTTTTT
CDR3 protein: CASSYLGDGELFF
CDR3 length: 13
D gene: .
J gene: TRBJ2-2
clone size: many
V gene: TRBV7-6

CDR3 DNA: TGTGCCAGCAGTTACTCGCGGGTGGGGGGGAGCACTGAAGCTTTCTTT
CDR3 protein: CASSYSRVGGSTEAFF
CDR3 length: 16
D gene: .
J gene: TRBJ1-1
clone size: many
V gene: TRBV6-5

CDR3 DNA: TGTGCCAGCAGTGACGGACAGCGAATCATCTACGAGCAGTACTTC
CDR3 protein: CASSDGQRIIYEQYF
CDR3 length: 15
D gene: .
J gene: TRBJ2-7
clone size: .
V gene: TRBV28

CDR3 DNA: TGTGCCAGCTCCCAGTTAGACGGGACAGCGAACACTGAAGCTTTCTTT
CDR3 protein: CASSQLDGTANTEAFF
CDR3 length: 16
D gene: TRBD1
J gene: TRBJ1-1
clone size: .
V gene: TRBV18

CDR3 DNA: TGTGCCAGCGGAACTAGCGGGGCCTACGAGCAGTACTTC
CDR3 protein: CASGTSGAYEQYF
CDR3 length: 13
D gene: TRBD2
J gene: TRBJ2-7
clone size: .
V gene: TRBV27

CDR3 DNA: TGTGCCAGCAGACGGACAGGAACCACCTACGAGCAGTACTTC
CDR3 protein: CASRRTGTTYEQYF
CDR3 length: 14
D gene: TRBD1
J gene: TRBJ2-7
clone size: .
V gene: TRBV6-1

CDR3 DNA: TGTGCCAGCAGCTTACAGGGAGATGGCTACACCTTC
CDR3 protein: CASSLQGDGYTF
CDR3 length: 12
D gene: .
J gene: TRBJ1-2
clone size: many
V gene: TRBV7-9

CDR3 DNA: TGTGCCAGCAGCCCGAGGCCCCAGGAGAGAAGGGTCGAGCAGTACTTC
CDR3 protein: CASSPRPQERRVEQYF
CDR3 length: 16
D gene: .
J gene: TRBJ2-7
clone size: few
V gene: TRBV7-8

CDR3 DNA: TGTGCCAGTAGTACCCGACAGGGGGGATATCAGCCCCAGCATTTT
CDR3 protein: CASSTRQGGYQPQHF
CDR3 length: 15
D gene: TRBD1
J gene: TRBJ1-5
clone size: many
V gene: TRBV19

CDR3 DNA: TGTGCCATCAGGGAACTCTCCGGGACAGGGGTCTCTGGAAACACCATATATTTT
CDR3 protein: CAIRELSGTGVSGNTIYF
CDR3 length: 18
D gene: TRBD1
J gene: TRBJ1-3
clone size: .
V gene: TRBV10-3

CDR3 DNA: TGTGCCAGCAGTTTTCGGCAGGGACACACTGAAGCTTTCTTT
CDR3 protein: CASSFRQGHTEAFF
CDR3 length: 14
D gene: .
J gene: TRBJ1-1
clone size: .
V gene: TRBV27

CDR3 DNA: TGTGCCACCAGCAGAGATCCAATAGCGGGGGGGGCGACCCAGTACTTC
CDR3 protein: CATSRDPIAGGATQYF
CDR3 length: 16
D gene: TRBD2
J gene: TRBJ2-5
clone size: .
V gene: TRBV15

CDR3 DNA: TGTGCCAGCAGCACCGGGAAGACCCAGTACTTC
CDR3 protein: CASSTGKTQYF
CDR3 length: 11
D gene: .
J gene: TRBJ2-5
clone size: few
V gene: TRBV5-6

CDR3 DNA: TGTGCCAGCCTCGGGACAGGGCGAGGGGGCTATGGCTACACCTTC
CDR3 protein: CASLGTGRGGYGYTF
CDR3 length: 15
D gene: TRBD1
J gene: TRBJ1-2
clone size: .
V gene: TRBV2

CDR3 DNA: TGCAGCGTTTCCCCGACGGTGGGGGGCCAGGAGACCCAGTACTTC
CDR3 protein: CSVSPTVGGQETQYF
CDR3 length: 15
D gene: .
J gene: TRBJ2-5
clone size: many
V gene: TRBV29-1

CDR3 DNA: TGTGCCAGCAGTCTCCAAGAGGGACACCCTGGCTACACCTTC
CDR3 protein: CASSLQEGHPGYTF
CDR3 length: 14
D gene: .
J gene: TRBJ1-2
clone size: many
V gene: TRBV27

CDR3 DNA: TGTGCCAGCAGCTCTCGACAGGGGTTGGGCGGCTACACCTTC
CDR3 protein: CASSSRQGLGGYTF
CDR3 length: 14
D gene: TRBD1
J gene: TRBJ1-2
clone size: many
V gene: TRBV13

CDR3 DNA: TGTGCCAGCAGTTCCGGTAGCCCTGGGGCCAACGTCCTGACTTTC
CDR3 protein: CASSSGSPGANVLTF
CDR3 length: 15
D gene: .
J gene: TRBJ2-6
clone size: few
V gene: TRBV28

CDR3 DNA: TGCAGCGTTGAGGCGGGAGCAGTGTTGCTTAACTATGGCTACACCTTC
CDR3 protein: CSVEAGAVLLNYGYTF
CDR3 length: 16
D gene: .
J gene: TRBJ1-2
clone size: few
V gene: TRBV29-1

CDR3 DNA: TGTGCCACCAGCAGAGGGGACGGAAAGGGCTACACCTTC
CDR3 protein: CATSRGDGKGYTF
CDR3 length: 13
D gene: .
J gene: TRBJ1-2
clone size: .
V gene: TRBV15

CDR3 DNA: TGTGCCAGCAGCCAAGAGGCTTACGGAACAGGGGGAGTTATTGAAGCTTTCTTT
CDR3 protein: CASSQEAYGTGGVIEAFF
CDR3 length: 18
D gene: TRBD1
J gene: TRBJ1-1
clone size: many
V gene: TRBV4-2

CDR3 DNA: TGTGCCAGCCTTATCCGCAGGGGAAGCTCCTACGAGCAGTACTTC
CDR3 protein: CASLIRRGSSYEQYF
CDR3 length: 15
D gene: .
J gene: TRBJ2-7
clone size: .
V gene: TRBV28

CDR3 DNA: TGTGCCAGCAGCTTTTACGGGGTGGATGAGCAGTTCTTC
CDR3 protein: CASSFYGVDEQFF
CDR3 length: 13
D gene: .
J gene: TRBJ2-1
clone size: .
V gene: TRBV11-2